This T cell receptor (beta chain) was observed in a study of blood T cells in healthy people across ages. The table lists this clonotype with a few counts. Primed by a sample-barcoded 5' primer and a J-beta primer mix, a second PCR proceeded for roughly 6 to 12 cycles. Via MiXCR, TCRdb re-called the 5' RACE reads, giving one row per CDR3 protein. The data contain around 1,500,000 distinct CDR3 sequences, around 42% of them singletons. CDR1 is MGHRA, CDR2 YSYEKL, per germline. CDR3 length equals 15 residues. The V segment lost 1 base and the J segment 7 bases; nucleotides outside the gene matches: 8. The sample comprised blood. This clonotype was sampled from a woman aged 18-29 years in good health. The rearrangement uses TRBV4-1 and TRBJ1-2; 8 nucleotides match TRBD1. CDR3 in amino acids: CASSQVNQGASGYTF. CDR3 bases: TGCGCCAGCAGCCAAGTGAACCAGGGGGCAAGTGGCTACACCTTC.